Below are 4 T cell receptor beta chains sequenced from a single sample in a study of early T cells in non-severe SARS-CoV-2 infection. TCRdb analysed the 5' RACE reads with MiXCR anew, one entry per CDR3 protein. The sample shows 100,000 or so distinct CDR3 sequences, 16% of them seen only once. The input for sequencing was whole blood, taken at baseline. The source is an adult who was a healthcare worker with PCR-confirmed SARS-CoV-2 infection or an uninfected control (not recorded which).

This chain connects TRBV2 to TRBJ2-6, with D possibly matching TRBD1 (6 bases). V was cut by 8 bases and J by 0 bases, with 11 bases left in between. The CDR3 is 15 amino acids. Germline CDR1 is SNHLY and CDR2 is FYNNEI. The CDR3 nucleotides read TGTGCCAGCGAAGGACAGCCCTCTGGGGCCAACGTCCTGACTTTC. Its translation is CASEGQPSGANVLTF.

The V gene is TRBV11-3, the J gene TRBJ2-1; TRBD1 aligns across 8 bases. This CDR3 has 14 residues. V lost 5 bases to trimming and J lost 8 bases; unmatched junction nucleotides: 8. CDR1 and CDR2 from the germline V gene are SGHNT and YENEEA. CDR3 in amino acids: CASSPRQGSDEQFF. DNA for the CDR3: TGTGCCAGCAGCCCCAGACAGGGGAGCGATGAGCAGTTCTTC.

This clonotype appeared a few times. This chain joins TRBV19 and TRBJ1-1; D gene unclear. V gave up 3 bases and J gave up 3 bases, with 11 bases separating them. CDR1 is LNHDA and CDR2 is SQIVND in the germline V gene (reference sequence). CDR3 length: 14 amino acids. CDR3 nucleotide sequence: TGTGCCAGTAGTATCGGCGGAACCCACACTGAAGCTTTCTTT. Translating it yields CASSIGGTHTEAFF.

This chain uses TRBV20-1 with TRBJ2-5; D remains ambiguous. With 0 bases removed from V and 2 bases from J, the gap between germline ends came to 10 bases. Germline V gene sequence: CDR1 DFQATT, CDR2 SNEGSKA (reference sequence). The CDR3 runs to 14 residues. CDR3: CSARDARFQETQYF. CDR3 in DNA: TGCAGTGCTAGAGACGCCAGATTTCAAGAGACCCAGTACTTC.